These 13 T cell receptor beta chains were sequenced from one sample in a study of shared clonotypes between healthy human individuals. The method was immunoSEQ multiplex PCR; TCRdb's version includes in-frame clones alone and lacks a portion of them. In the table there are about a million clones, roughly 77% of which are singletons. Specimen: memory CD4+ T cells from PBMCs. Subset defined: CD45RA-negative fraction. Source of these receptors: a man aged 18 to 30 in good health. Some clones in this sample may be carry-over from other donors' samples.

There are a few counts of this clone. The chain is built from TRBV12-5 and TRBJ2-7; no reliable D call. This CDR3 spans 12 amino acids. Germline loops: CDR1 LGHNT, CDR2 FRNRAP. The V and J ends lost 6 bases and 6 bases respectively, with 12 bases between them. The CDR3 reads CASGTPKGEQYF. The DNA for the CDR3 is TGTGCTAGTGGGACCCCAAAGGGCGAGCAGTACTTC.

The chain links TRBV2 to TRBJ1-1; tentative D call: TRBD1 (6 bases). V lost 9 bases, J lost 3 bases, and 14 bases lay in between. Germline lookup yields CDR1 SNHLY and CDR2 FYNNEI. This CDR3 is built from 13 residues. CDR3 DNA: TGTGCCAGGGGGGCTGGGGCCTACACTGAAGCTTTCTTT. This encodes CARGAGAYTEAFF. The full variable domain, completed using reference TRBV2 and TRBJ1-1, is EPEVTQTPSHQVTQMGQEVILRCVPISNHLYFYWYRQILGQKVEFLVSFYNNEISEKSEIFDDQFSVERPDGSNFTLKIRSTKLEDSAMYFCARGAGAYTEAFFGQGTRLTVV.

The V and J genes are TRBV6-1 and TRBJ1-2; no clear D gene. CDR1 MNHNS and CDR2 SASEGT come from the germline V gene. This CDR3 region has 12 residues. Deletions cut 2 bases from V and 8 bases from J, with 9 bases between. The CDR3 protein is CASSELVRGYTF. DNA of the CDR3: TGTGCCAGCAGTGAATTAGTAAGGGGCTACACCTTC.

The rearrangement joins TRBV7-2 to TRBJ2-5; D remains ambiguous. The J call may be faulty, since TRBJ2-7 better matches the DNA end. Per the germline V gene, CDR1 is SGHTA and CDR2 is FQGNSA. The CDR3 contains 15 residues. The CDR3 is CASSLSSSAHYEQYF. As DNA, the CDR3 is TGTGCCAGCAGCCTGAGCAGTTCCGCTCATTACGAGCAGTACTTC.

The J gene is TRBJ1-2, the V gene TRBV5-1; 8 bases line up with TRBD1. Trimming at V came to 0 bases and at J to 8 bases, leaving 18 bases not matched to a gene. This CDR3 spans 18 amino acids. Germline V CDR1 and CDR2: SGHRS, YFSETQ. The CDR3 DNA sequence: TGCGCCAGCAGCTTGGCGGGGTTTGGGGCCAGGGGGCGCGGAGGCTACACCTTC. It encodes CASSLAGFGARGRGGYTF.

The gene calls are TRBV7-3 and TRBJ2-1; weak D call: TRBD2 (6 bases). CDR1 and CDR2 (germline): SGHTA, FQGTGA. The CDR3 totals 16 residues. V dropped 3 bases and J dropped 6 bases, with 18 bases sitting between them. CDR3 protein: CASSLSGTLPGNEQFF. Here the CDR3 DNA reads TGTGCCAGCAGCTTGTCCGGGACTTTGCCGGGCAATGAGCAGTTCTTC.

The CDR3 region has the DNA TGTGCCTGGAAGGGCAGGGGGCAAAACATTCAGTACTTC. Amino acid sequence: CAWKGRGQNIQYF. The chain carries TRBV30 and TRBJ2-4, with 8 bases identical to TRBD1. Germline V lookup: CDR1 GTSNPN, CDR2 SVGIG (reference sequence). The CDR3 has 13 residues. J was trimmed by 5 bases and V by 4 bases; bases with no gene match: 4.

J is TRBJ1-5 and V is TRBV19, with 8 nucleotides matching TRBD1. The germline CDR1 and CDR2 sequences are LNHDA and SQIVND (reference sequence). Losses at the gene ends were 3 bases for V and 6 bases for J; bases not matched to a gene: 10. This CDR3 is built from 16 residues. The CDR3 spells CASSITWQGAPQPQHF. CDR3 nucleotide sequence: TGTGCCAGTAGTATCACATGGCAGGGGGCGCCTCAGCCCCAGCATTTT.

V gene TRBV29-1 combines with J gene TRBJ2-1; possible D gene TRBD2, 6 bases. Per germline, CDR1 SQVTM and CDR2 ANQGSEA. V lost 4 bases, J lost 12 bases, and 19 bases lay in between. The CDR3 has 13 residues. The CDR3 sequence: CSVAGGPAIGQFF. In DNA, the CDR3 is TGCAGCGTTGCTGGAGGGCCCGCCATCGGGCAGTTCTTC.

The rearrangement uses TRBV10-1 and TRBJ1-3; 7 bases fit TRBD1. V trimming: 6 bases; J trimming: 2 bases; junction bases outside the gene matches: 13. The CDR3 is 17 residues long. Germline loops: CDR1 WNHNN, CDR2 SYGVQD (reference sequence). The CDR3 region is CASSGRTKGQPGNTIYF. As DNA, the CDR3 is TGCGCCAGCAGCGGACGGACGAAGGGACAGCCTGGAAACACCATATATTTT.

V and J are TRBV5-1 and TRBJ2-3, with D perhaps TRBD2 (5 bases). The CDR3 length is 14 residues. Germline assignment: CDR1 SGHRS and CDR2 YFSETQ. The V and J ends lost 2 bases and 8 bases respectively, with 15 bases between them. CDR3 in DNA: TGCGCCAGCAGCTTTGTGGGTGAGGAGGCTACGCAGTATTTT. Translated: CASSFVGEEATQYF.

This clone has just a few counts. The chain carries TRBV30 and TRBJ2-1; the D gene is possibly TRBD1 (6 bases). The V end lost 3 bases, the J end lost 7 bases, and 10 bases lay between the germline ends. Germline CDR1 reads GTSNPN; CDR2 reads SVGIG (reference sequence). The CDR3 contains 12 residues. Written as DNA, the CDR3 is TGTGCCTGGAGGCCACAGGGAAATGAGCAGTTCTTC. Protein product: CAWRPQGNEQFF.

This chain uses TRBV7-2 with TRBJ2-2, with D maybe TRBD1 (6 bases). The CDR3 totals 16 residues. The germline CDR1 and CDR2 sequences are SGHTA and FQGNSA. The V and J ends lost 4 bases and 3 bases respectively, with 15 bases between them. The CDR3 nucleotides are TGTGCCAGCAGCTGGGCCGGGACATCACACACCGGGGAGCTGTTTTTT. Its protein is CASSWAGTSHTGELFF.